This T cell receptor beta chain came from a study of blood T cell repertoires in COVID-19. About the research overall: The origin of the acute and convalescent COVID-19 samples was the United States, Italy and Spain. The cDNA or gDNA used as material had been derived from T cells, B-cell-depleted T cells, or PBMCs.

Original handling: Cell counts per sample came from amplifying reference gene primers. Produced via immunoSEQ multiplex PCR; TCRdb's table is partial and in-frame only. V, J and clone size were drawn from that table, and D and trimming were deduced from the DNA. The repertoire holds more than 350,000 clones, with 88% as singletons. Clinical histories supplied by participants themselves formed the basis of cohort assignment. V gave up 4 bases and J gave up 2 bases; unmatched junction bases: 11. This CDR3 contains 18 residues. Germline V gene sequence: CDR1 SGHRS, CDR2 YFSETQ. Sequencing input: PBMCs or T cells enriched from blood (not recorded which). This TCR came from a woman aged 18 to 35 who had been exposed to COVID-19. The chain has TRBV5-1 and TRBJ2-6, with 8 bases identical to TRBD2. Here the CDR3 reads CASSISGTSNPGANVLTF. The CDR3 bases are TGCGCCAGCAGCATTAGCGGGACCTCGAACCCTGGGGCCAACGTCCTGACTTTC.